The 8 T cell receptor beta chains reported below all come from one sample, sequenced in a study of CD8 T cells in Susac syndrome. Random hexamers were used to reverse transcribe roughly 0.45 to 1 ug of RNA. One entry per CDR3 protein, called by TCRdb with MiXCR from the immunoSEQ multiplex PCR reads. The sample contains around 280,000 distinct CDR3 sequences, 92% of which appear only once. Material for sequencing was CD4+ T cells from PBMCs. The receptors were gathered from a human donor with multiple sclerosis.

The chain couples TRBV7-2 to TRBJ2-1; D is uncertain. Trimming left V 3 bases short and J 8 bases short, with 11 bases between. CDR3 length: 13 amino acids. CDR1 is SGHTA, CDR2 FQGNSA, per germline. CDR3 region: CASSFAMGDEQFF. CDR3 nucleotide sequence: TGTGCCAGCAGCTTTGCGATGGGTGATGAGCAGTTCTTC.

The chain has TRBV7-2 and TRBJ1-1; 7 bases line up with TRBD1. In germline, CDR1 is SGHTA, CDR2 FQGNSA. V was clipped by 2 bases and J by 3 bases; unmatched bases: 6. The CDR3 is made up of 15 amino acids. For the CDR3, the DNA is TGTGCCAGCAGCTTAAGATACAGGGGCGACACTGAAGCTTTCTTT. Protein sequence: CASSLRYRGDTEAFF.

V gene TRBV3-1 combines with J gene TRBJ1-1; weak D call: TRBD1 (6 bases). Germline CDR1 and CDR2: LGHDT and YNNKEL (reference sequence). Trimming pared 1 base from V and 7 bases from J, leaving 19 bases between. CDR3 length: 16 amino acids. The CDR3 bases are TGTGCCAGCAGCCAAGTGGGGGGCACCATGTTCCATGAAGCTTTCTTT. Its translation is CASSQVGGTMFHEAFF.

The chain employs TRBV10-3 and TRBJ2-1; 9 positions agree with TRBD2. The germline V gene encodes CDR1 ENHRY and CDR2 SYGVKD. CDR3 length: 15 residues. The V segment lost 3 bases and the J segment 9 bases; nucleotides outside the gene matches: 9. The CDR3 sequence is CAISEGTSRRGEQFF. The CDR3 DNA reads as TGTGCCATCAGTGAAGGGACTAGCCGGCGCGGTGAGCAGTTCTTC.

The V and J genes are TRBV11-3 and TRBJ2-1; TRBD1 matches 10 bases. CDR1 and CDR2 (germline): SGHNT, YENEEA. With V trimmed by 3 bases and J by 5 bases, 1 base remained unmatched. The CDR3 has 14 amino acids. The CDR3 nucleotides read TGTGCCAGCAGCTTGGGACAGGGGAACAATGAGCAGTTCTTC. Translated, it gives CASSLGQGNNEQFF. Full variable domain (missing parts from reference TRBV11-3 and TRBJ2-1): EAGVVQSPRYKIIEKKQPVAFWCNPISGHNTLYWYLQNLGQGPELLIRYENEEAVDDSQLPKDRFSAERLKGVDSTLKIQPAELGDSAVYLCASSLGQGNNEQFFGPGTRLTVL.

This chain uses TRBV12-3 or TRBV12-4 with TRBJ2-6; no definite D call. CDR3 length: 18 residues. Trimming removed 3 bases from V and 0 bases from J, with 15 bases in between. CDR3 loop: CASSFISSLDSGANVLTF. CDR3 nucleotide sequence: TGTGCCAGCAGTTTCATCTCAAGTTTAGACTCTGGGGCCAACGTCCTGACTTTC.

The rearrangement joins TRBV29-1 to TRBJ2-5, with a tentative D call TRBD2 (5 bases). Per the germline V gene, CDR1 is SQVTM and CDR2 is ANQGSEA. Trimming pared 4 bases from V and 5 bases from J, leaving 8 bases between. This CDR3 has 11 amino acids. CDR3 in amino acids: CSVAQRETQYF. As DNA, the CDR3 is TGCAGCGTTGCTCAGCGGGAGACCCAGTACTTC.

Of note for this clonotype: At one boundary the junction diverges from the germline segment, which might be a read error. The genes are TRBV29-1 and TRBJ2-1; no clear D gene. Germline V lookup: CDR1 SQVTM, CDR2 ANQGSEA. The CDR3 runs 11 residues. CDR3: CSVEGSLVQFF. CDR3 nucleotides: TGCAGCGTAGAAGGCTCTTTGGTGCAGTTCTTC.